This T cell receptor (beta chain) was identified in a study of cytomegalovirus exposure and HLA in healthy donors. Overall study context: Early on, a data release was issued that held 80 million or so unique TCRs from HLA-typed donors. Study-level points and caveats: V- and J-gene trimming of TCR beta was linked (in a later analysis) to a missense DCLRE1C variant. Follow-up analysis seemed to connect common viral pathogens with several of the most significant clusters identified.

V was shortened by 4 bases and J by 2 bases, with 19 bases between the two germline ends. The CDR3 has 17 residues. This clone was counted only a few times. Antigen: not known. PCR involved 60 Vbeta and 13 Jbeta primers. TCRdb's table, derived via immunoSEQ multiplex PCR, lists solely in-frame clones and lacks some. In the table there are more than 85,000 clones, under 75% of which are singletons. All the people who gave samples were healthy bone marrow donors. Specimen: PBMCs. The receptor's source is a female donor in good health and CMV-seronegative. The V and J genes are TRBV5-7 and TRBJ1-3; D may be TRBD1 (5 bases). TRBV5-7 is identified as an open reading frame with a role that is uncertain. The CDR3 coding sequence is TGTGCCAGCAGCCCGGGACTTTCGAAAGCTACTGGAAACACCATATATTTT. This sequence encodes CASSPGLSKATGNTIYF.